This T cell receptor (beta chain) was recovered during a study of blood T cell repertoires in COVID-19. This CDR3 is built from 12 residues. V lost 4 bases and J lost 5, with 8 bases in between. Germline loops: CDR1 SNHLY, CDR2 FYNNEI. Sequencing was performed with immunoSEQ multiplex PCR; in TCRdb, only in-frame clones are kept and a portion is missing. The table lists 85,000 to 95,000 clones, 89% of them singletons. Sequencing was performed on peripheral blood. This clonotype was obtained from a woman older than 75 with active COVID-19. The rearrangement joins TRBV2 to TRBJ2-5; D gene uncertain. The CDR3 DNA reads TGTGCCAGCAGTGTCGAGAGGGAGACCCAGTACTTC. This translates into CASSVERETQYF.